Listed below are T cell receptor beta chains from one sample, sequenced in a study of blood T cell repertoires in COVID-19. Libraries were prepared by immunoSEQ multiplex PCR; TCRdb keeps only in-frame clonotypes and omits some of them. The sample has 140,000 or so clones, around 82% seen once. The sequenced sample consisted of peripheral blood. The receptors were sampled from a woman between 50 and 59 years old with acute or convalescent COVID-19. Each CDR3 is given with its conserved first and last residue. The order of the fields is V gene, J gene, CDR3 protein.

v_gene: TRBV4-1
j_gene: TRBJ1-1
CDR3aa: CASSQVETNTEAFF

v_gene: TRBV5-1
j_gene: TRBJ1-6
CDR3aa: CASSPGQGDSPLHF

v_gene: TRBV21-1
j_gene: TRBJ2-3
CDR3aa: CASSMWRGCLTDTQYF

v_gene: TRBV25-1
j_gene: TRBJ1-2
CDR3aa: CASSASIGYTF

v_gene: TRBV7-8
j_gene: TRBJ2-3
CDR3aa: CASSRSTGVTDTQYF

v_gene: TRBV10-3
j_gene: TRBJ1-2
CDR3aa: CAITLGQGGYTF

v_gene: TRBV18
j_gene: TRBJ1-3
CDR3aa: CASSPIDIFGNTIYF

v_gene: TRBV27
j_gene: TRBJ1-5
CDR3aa: CASSLYFEGRGQPQHF

v_gene: TRBV29-1
j_gene: TRBJ2-6
CDR3aa: CSVGQSEANVLTF

v_gene: TRBV10-2
j_gene: TRBJ1-2
CDR3aa: CASSDSLLYGYTF

v_gene: TRBV6-2/TRBV6-3
j_gene: TRBJ2-5
CDR3aa: CASSPPRVTQYF

v_gene: TRBV7-9
j_gene: TRBJ1-1
CDR3aa: CASSSTDYDRAAEAFF

v_gene: TRBV15
j_gene: TRBJ1-5
CDR3aa: CATSRDPWPSGDKNQPQHF

v_gene: TRBV6-5
j_gene: TRBJ2-5
CDR3aa: CASLRGSQETQYF

v_gene: TRBV7-2
j_gene: TRBJ2-3
CDR3aa: CASRSTAVAGGRTDTQYF

v_gene: TRBV9
j_gene: TRBJ1-5
CDR3aa: CASGRDNQPQHF

v_gene: TRBV13
j_gene: TRBJ2-3
CDR3aa: CASSLGVAGNTDTQYF

v_gene: TRBV18
j_gene: TRBJ2-4
CDR3aa: CASSLTAGPEDIQYF

v_gene: TRBV28
j_gene: TRBJ1-2
CDR3aa: CASSFLQGYGYTF

v_gene: TRBV7-2
j_gene: TRBJ1-5
CDR3aa: CASSLDGGQPQHF

v_gene: TRBV7-2
j_gene: TRBJ2-1
CDR3aa: CASSPSGGDYNEQFF

v_gene: TRBV11-3
j_gene: TRBJ2-1
CDR3aa: CASRKGTGGNEQFF

v_gene: TRBV28
j_gene: TRBJ1-6
CDR3aa: CASSRQDNSPLHF

v_gene: TRBV2
j_gene: TRBJ1-1
CDR3aa: CASSAYRESTEAFF

v_gene: TRBV9
j_gene: TRBJ1-1
CDR3aa: CASSVGEGPGAFF

v_gene: TRBV7-3
j_gene: TRBJ1-1
CDR3aa: CASSLRSGLNTEAFF

v_gene: TRBV28
j_gene: TRBJ2-7
CDR3aa: CASSRSGLMNEQYF

v_gene: TRBV6-5
j_gene: TRBJ2-2
CDR3aa: CASSYPGVQGTGELFF

v_gene: TRBV5-1
j_gene: TRBJ1-1
CDR3aa: CASSFTGTENTEAFF

v_gene: TRBV7-2
j_gene: TRBJ1-5
CDR3aa: CASSAQEFGNQPQHF

v_gene: TRBV6-5
j_gene: TRBJ1-1
CDR3aa: CASSYGGMNTEAFF

v_gene: TRBV29-1
j_gene: TRBJ2-3
CDR3aa: CSVRNLTGRTDTQYF

v_gene: TRBV18
j_gene: TRBJ1-3
CDR3aa: CASSPWQDNSGNTIYF

v_gene: TRBV19
j_gene: TRBJ1-3
CDR3aa: CASQALSRNTIYF

v_gene: TRBV7-2
j_gene: TRBJ1-2
CDR3aa: CASSLDQDYGYTF

v_gene: TRBV9
j_gene: TRBJ1-2
CDR3aa: CASSVEQLGGYGYTF

v_gene: TRBV7-3
j_gene: TRBJ1-1
CDR3aa: CASSFGLATMNTEAFF

v_gene: TRBV30
j_gene: TRBJ1-2
CDR3aa: CACLDSFYGYTF

v_gene: TRBV2
j_gene: TRBJ2-3
CDR3aa: CASRRVIQDTQYF

v_gene: TRBV5-1
j_gene: TRBJ1-4
CDR3aa: CASSTGTGDEKLFF

v_gene: TRBV24-1
j_gene: TRBJ2-2
CDR3aa: CATSDFFRGKNTGELFF

v_gene: TRBV6-6
j_gene: TRBJ2-2
CDR3aa: CAVGQGATGELFF

v_gene: TRBV19
j_gene: TRBJ2-5
CDR3aa: CASSIGLADPQETQYF

v_gene: TRBV19
j_gene: TRBJ1-4
CDR3aa: CASSPVVGAFGEKLFF

v_gene: TRBV7-9
j_gene: TRBJ1-1
CDR3aa: CASSLETGRAFF

v_gene: TRBV27
j_gene: TRBJ2-7
CDR3aa: CASSSLPNSYEQYF

v_gene: TRBV7-8
j_gene: TRBJ1-5
CDR3aa: CASSLQGADQPQHF

v_gene: TRBV5-4
j_gene: TRBJ2-2
CDR3aa: CASRSGAAAGELFF

v_gene: TRBV5-8
j_gene: TRBJ1-5
CDR3aa: CASSLEKAQPQHF

v_gene: TRBV12-3/TRBV12-4
j_gene: TRBJ1-1
CDR3aa: CASSGLSWTEAFF

v_gene: TRBV5-4
j_gene: TRBJ2-7
CDR3aa: CASSLGGQGTTIYEQYF

v_gene: TRBV3-1/TRBV3-2
j_gene: TRBJ1-4
CDR3aa: CASSHPGVQGAEKLFF

v_gene: TRBV27
j_gene: TRBJ2-1
CDR3aa: CASSLGQGSYNEQFF

v_gene: TRBV5-8
j_gene: TRBJ2-5
CDR3aa: CASHAGGGETQYF